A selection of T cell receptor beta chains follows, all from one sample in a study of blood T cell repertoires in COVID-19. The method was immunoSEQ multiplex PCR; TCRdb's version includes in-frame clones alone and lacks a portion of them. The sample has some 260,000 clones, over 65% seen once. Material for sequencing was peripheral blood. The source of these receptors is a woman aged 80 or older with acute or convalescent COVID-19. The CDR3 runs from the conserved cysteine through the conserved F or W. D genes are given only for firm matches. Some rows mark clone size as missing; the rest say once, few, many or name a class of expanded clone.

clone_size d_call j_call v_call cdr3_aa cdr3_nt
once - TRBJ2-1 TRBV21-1 CASSTPGTGAEVNNEQFF TGTGCCAGCAGCACCCCGGGCACAGGGGCTGAGGTAAACAATGAGCAGTTCTTC
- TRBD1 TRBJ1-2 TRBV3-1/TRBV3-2 CASSLGTGMGYGYTF TGTGCCAGCAGCCTCGGGACAGGGATGGGGTACGGTTACACCTTC
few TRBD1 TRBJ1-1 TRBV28 CASSLKGAQGEAFF TGTGCCAGCAGTTTAAAGGGGGCCCAGGGTGAAGCTTTCTTT
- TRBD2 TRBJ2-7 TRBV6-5 CASSSAGGSSYEQYF TGTGCCAGCAGTTCAGCGGGAGGGAGCTCCTACGAGCAGTACTTC
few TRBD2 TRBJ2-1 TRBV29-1 CSVELVAGGRSYNEQFF TGCAGCGTTGAGTTGGTAGCGGGGGGGCGGTCCTACAATGAGCAGTTCTTC
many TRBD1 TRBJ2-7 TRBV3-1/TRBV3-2 CASSFRDRGQGPYEQYF TGTGCCAGCAGCTTCCGGGACAGGGGCCAAGGGCCTTACGAGCAGTACTTC
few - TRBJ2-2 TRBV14 CASSQYQGGTGELFF TGTGCCAGCAGCCAATACCAGGGGGGAACCGGGGAGCTGTTTTTT
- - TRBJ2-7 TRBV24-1 CATSDFFYEQYF TGTGCCACCAGTGATTTCTTCTACGAGCAGTACTTC
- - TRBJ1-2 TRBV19 CASSIRLGVLDYGYTF TGTGCCAGTAGTATCCGACTCGGAGTCCTAGACTATGGCTACACCTTC
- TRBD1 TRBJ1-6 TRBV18 CASSIRTGDHNSPLHF TGTGCCAGCTCAATCCGGACAGGGGACCATAATTCACCCCTCCACTTT
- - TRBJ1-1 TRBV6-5 CASNLLGNLNTEAFF TGTGCCAGCAACCTCCTGGGCAACCTTAACACTGAAGCTTTCTTT
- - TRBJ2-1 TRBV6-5 CASRMHRDNEQFF TGTGCCAGCAGAATGCACAGAGACAATGAGCAGTTCTTC
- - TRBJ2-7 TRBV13 CASSQLTYEQYF TGTGCCAGCAGCCAACTGACCTACGAGCAGTACTTC
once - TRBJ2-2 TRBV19 CASSRRLPLSNTGELFF TGTGCCAGTAGTAGGCGACTACCCCTATCGAACACCGGGGAGCTGTTTTTT
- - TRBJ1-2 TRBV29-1 CSVESTGTPYGYTF TGCAGCGTTGAGAGTACAGGGACCCCTTATGGCTACACCTTC
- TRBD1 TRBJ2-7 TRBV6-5 CASSIRTGVYEQYF TGTGCCAGCAGTATTCGGACAGGGGTCTACGAGCAGTACTTC
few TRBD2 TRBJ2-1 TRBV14 CASSYLTSGGPHEQFF TGTGCCAGCAGCTACCTGACTAGCGGGGGGCCCCATGAGCAGTTCTTC
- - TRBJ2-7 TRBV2 CASSLSYEQYF TGTGCCAGCAGCCTTAGCTACGAGCAGTACTTC
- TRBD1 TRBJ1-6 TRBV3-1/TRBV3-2 CASSPGQGDSPLHF TGTGCCAGCAGCCCCGGACAGGGGGATTCACCCCTCCACTTT
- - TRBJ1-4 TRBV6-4 CASSDEKEDTLFF TGTGCCAGCAGTGACGAAAAGGAAGACACACTGTTTTTT
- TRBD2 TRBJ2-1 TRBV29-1 CSVRTSGYNEQFF TGCAGCGTTCGAACTAGCGGATACAATGAGCAGTTCTTC
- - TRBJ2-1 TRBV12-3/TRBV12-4 CASRRSYNEQFF TGTGCCAGCCGTCGCTCCTACAATGAGCAGTTCTTC
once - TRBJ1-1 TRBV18 CASSPILLTSGTEAFF TGTGCCAGCTCACCCATTCTACTGACATCGGGAACTGAAGCTTTCTTT
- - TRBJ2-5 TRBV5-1 CASSFGGVRETQYF TGCGCCAGCAGCTTTGGCGGGGTGAGAGAGACCCAGTACTTC
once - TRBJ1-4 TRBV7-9 CASSLEQGIAEKLFF TGTGCCAGCAGCTTAGAGCAGGGGATCGCTGAAAAACTGTTTTTT
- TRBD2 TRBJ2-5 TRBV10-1 CASSDGLAGRQETQYF TGCGCCAGCAGTGACGGCCTAGCGGGGCGTCAAGAGACCCAGTACTTC
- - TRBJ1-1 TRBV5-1 CASSFETQGVGTEAFF TGCGCCAGCAGCTTTGAGACCCAGGGTGTGGGCACTGAAGCTTTCTTT
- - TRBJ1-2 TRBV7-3 CASSPTHRAQGYTF TGTGCCAGCAGCCCCACTCACAGGGCCCAAGGCTACACCTTC
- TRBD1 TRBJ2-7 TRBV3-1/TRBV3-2 CASSPGQGSYEQYF TGTGCCAGCAGCCCGGGACAGGGATCCTACGAGCAGTACTTC